This is a list of T cell receptor beta chains from one sample in a study of cytomegalovirus exposure and HLA in healthy donors. TCRdb's table, derived via immunoSEQ multiplex PCR, lists solely in-frame clones and lacks some. Here the sample spans 95,000 to 150,000 clones, about 78% being singletons. Sample: PBMCs. The receptors were gathered from a middle-aged woman in good health and CMV-seropositive. Both conserved end residues are part of each CDR3. Each record gives: V gene, J gene, D gene, clone size, CDR3 protein, CDR3 DNA. D genes are given only for firm matches. Not every row has a clone size; where given, it reads once, few, many or a size class.

TRBV7-9	TRBJ1-5	TRBD1	once	CASSENRTGRQPQHF	TGTGCCAGCAGCGAAAATCGGACAGGGAGACAGCCCCAGCATTTT
TRBV5-1	TRBJ2-7	TRBD1	-	CASSAGQGAYEQYF	TGCGCCAGCAGCGCCGGACAGGGGGCCTACGAGCAGTACTTC
TRBV10-3	TRBJ1-1	-	-	CAISIREDTEAFF	TGTGCCATCTCTATCCGGGAGGACACTGAAGCTTTCTTT
TRBV6-6	TRBJ2-5	-	-	CASSPTGETQYF	TGTGCCAGCAGCCCGACAGGAGAGACCCAGTACTTC
TRBV28	TRBJ2-7	-	-	CASSLKLVREQYF	TGTGCCAGCAGTTTAAAACTAGTCCGGGAGCAGTACTTC
TRBV5-1	TRBJ2-5	-	-	CASSWNTGTRETQYF	TGCGCCAGCAGCTGGAATACAGGGACGCGGGAGACCCAGTACTTC
TRBV9	TRBJ2-3	-	-	CASSVAPRPDTQYF	TGTGCCAGCAGCGTAGCTCCCAGGCCAGATACGCAGTATTTT
TRBV2	TRBJ1-2	-	once	CATYKDAANYGYTF	TGTGCCACGTACAAAGATGCAGCTAACTATGGCTACACCTTC
TRBV7-2	TRBJ1-2	TRBD1	once	CASSLGQGANYGYTF	TGTGCCAGCAGCTTAGGACAGGGAGCTAACTATGGCTACACCTTC
TRBV11-3	TRBJ1-6	TRBD1	-	CASSATRQGNSPLHF	TGTGCCAGCAGCGCGACGCGACAGGGGAATTCACCCCTCCACTTT
TRBV27	TRBJ1-4	TRBD1	-	CASSTIEGAGEKLFF	TGTGCCAGCAGTACTATAGAGGGGGCTGGTGAAAAACTGTTTTTT
TRBV2	TRBJ1-1	-	-	CASIQTQNTEAFF	TGTGCCAGCATTCAGACACAGAACACTGAAGCTTTCTTT
TRBV5-4	TRBJ2-5	-	-	CASSPSGYQETQYF	TGTGCCAGCAGCCCTAGTGGTTACCAAGAGACCCAGTACTTC
TRBV29-1	TRBJ1-1	-	-	CSATQDMNTEAFF	TGCAGTGCAACCCAGGACATGAACACTGAAGCTTTCTTT
TRBV29-1	TRBJ2-2	TRBD2	few	CSALGRDAGELFF	TGCAGCGCCCTCGGGAGGGACGCCGGGGAGCTGTTTTTT
TRBV5-6	TRBJ2-7	-	-	CASNKGGGPTEQYF	TGTGCCAGCAACAAAGGAGGGGGCCCCACCGAGCAGTACTTC
TRBV7-9	TRBJ2-1	-	-	CASRSGRADEQFF	TGTGCCAGCAGGTCAGGCAGGGCTGATGAGCAGTTCTTC
TRBV5-4	TRBJ2-7	-	once	CASSFGQNYEQYF	TGTGCCAGCAGCTTCGGACAGAATTACGAGCAGTACTTC
TRBV6-5	TRBJ1-2	-	-	CASSYSKKGNYGYTF	TGTGCCAGCAGTTACTCGAAGAAGGGGAACTATGGCTACACCTTC
TRBV2	TRBJ2-5	TRBD1	-	CASALDRSAETQYF	TGTGCCAGCGCCCTGGACAGGTCCGCGGAGACCCAGTACTTC
TRBV5-6	TRBJ1-2	-	-	CASSLPVVGYGYTF	TGTGCCAGCAGCTTGCCCGTGGTCGGGTATGGCTACACCTTC
TRBV5-4	TRBJ2-5	TRBD1	-	CASSLDRGPQETQYF	TGTGCCAGCAGCTTGGACAGGGGGCCGCAAGAGACCCAGTACTTC
TRBV5-1	TRBJ2-5	-	-	CASFESPGSQETQYF	TGCGCCAGCTTTGAATCACCCGGGTCCCAAGAGACCCAGTACTTC
TRBV19	TRBJ1-1	TRBD1	-	CASSIDRARGAEAFF	TGTGCCAGTAGTATAGATCGTGCCAGGGGGGCTGAAGCTTTCTTT
TRBV7-6	TRBJ2-1	-	few	CASSSQIAEQFF	TGTGCCAGCAGTTCCCAGATTGCTGAGCAGTTCTTC
TRBV5-4	TRBJ2-5	TRBD2	-	CASSLLSGGYQETQYF	TGTGCCAGCAGCTTGTTATCGGGGGGGTACCAAGAGACCCAGTACTTC
TRBV4-3	TRBJ1-1	-	-	CASSQDLIPVTEAFF	TGCGCCAGCAGCCAAGATCTAATCCCGGTTACCGAAGCTTTCTTT
TRBV29-1	TRBJ2-7	-	-	CSEVKSSGTPQSF	TGCAGCGAAGTAAAAAGCTCCGGGACACCTCAAAGCTTC
TRBV23-1	TRBJ2-7	TRBD1	-	CASRHTGEPTQEQYF	TGCGCCAGCAGGCATACAGGGGAGCCTACGCAGGAGCAGTACTTC